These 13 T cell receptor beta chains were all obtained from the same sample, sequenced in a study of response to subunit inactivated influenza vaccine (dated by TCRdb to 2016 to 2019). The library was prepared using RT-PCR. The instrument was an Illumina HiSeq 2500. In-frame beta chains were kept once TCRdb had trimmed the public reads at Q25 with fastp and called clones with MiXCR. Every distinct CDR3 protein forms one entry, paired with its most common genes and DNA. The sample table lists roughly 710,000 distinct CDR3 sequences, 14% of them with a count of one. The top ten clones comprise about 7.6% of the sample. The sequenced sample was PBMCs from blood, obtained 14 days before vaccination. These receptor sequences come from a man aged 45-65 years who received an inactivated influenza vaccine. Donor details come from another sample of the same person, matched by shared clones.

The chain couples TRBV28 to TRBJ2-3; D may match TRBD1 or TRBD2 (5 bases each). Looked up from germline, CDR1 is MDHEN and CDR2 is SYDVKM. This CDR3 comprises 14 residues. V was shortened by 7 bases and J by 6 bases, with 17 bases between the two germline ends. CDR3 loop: CASNDPGASDTQYF. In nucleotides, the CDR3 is TGTGCCAGCAACGATCCTGGGGCTAGCGATACGCAGTATTTT.

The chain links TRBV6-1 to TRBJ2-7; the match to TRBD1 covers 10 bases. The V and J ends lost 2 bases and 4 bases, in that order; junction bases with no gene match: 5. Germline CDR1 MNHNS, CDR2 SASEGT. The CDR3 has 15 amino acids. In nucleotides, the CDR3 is TGTGCCAGCAGTGAAACCCGACAGGGGGCATACGAGCAGTACTTC. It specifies CASSETRQGAYEQYF.

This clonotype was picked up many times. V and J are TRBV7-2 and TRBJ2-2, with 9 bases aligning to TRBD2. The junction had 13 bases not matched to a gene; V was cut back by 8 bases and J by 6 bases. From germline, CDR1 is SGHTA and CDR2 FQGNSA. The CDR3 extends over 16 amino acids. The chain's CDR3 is CASAMGGLAGPGELFF. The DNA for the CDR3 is TGTGCCAGCGCAATGGGGGGCCTAGCGGGACCCGGGGAGCTGTTTTTT.

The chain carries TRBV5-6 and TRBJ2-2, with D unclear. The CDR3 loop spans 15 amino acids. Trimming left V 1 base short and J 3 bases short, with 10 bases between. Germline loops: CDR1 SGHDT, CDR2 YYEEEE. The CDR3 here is CASSLFGRDTGELFF. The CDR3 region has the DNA TGTGCCAGCAGCTTGTTTGGACGCGACACCGGGGAGCTGTTTTTT.

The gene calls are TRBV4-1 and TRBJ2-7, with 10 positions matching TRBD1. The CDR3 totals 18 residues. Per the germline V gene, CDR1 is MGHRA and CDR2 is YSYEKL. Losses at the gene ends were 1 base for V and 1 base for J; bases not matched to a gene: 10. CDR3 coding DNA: TGCGCCAGCAGCCAAGTTTTAACGACAGGGGGCCGGTCCTACGAGCAGTACTTC. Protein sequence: CASSQVLTTGGRSYEQYF.

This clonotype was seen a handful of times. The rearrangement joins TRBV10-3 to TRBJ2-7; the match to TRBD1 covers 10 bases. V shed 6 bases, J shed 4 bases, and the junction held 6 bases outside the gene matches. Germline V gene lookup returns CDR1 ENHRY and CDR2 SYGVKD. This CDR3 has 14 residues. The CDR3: CAISPGQGIYEQYF. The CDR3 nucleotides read TGTGCCATCAGCCCGGGACAGGGGATTTACGAGCAGTACTTC.

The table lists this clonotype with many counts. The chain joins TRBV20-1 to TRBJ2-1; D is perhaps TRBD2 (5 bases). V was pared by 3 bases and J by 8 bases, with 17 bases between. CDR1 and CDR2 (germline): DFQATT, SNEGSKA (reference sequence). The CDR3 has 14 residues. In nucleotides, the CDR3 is TGCAGTGCTAGCACCCTAGCCCTTCTCGATGAGCAGTTCTTC. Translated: CSASTLALLDEQFF.

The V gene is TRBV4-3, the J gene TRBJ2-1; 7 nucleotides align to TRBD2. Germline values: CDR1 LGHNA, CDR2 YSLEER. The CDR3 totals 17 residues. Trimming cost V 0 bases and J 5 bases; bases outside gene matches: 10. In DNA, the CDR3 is TGCGCCAGCAGCCAAGATTTAGGGCGGGAGTGGGACAATGAGCAGTTCTTC. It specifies CASSQDLGREWDNEQFF.

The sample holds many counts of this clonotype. The CDR3 DNA reads TGCAGTGCTAGCTCTCGGGTTCACGGCACAGATACGCAGTATTTT. It specifies CSASSRVHGTDTQYF. This rearrangement joins TRBV20-1 to TRBJ2-3; D is unclear. In germline, CDR1 is DFQATT, CDR2 SNEGSKA (reference sequence). Trimming took off 3 bases at V and 1 base at J, with 14 bases between the two ends. This CDR3 contains 15 residues.

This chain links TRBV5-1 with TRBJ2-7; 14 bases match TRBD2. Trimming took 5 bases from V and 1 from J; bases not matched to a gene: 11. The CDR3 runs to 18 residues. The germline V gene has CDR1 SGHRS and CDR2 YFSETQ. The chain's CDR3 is CASRGLAGDVLQSYEQYF. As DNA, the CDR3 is TGCGCCAGCAGGGGACTAGCGGGAGACGTTTTGCAGTCCTACGAGCAGTACTTC.

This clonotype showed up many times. CDR3 bases: TGTGCCAGCAGCTTATCACAGGGTGGATACGAGCAGTACTTC. The encoded protein is CASSLSQGGYEQYF. V usage is TRBV7-8 and J usage is TRBJ2-7; D may be TRBD1 (6 bases). The CDR3 is 14 residues long. Germline V lookup: CDR1 SGHVS, CDR2 FQNEAQ. Deletions cut 2 bases from V and 4 bases from J, with 12 bases between.

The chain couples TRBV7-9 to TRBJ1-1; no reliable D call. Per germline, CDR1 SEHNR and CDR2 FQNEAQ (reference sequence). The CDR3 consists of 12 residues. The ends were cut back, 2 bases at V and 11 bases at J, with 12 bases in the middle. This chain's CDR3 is CASSLRTTGAFF. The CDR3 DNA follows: TGTGCCAGCAGCTTACGGACCACGGGGGCTTTCTTT.

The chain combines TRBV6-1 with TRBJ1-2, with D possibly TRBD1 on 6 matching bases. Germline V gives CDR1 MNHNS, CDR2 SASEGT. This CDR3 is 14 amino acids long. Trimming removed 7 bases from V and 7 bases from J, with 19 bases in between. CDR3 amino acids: CASTHGQGRVGYTF. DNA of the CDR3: TGTGCCAGCACTCACGGGCAGGGGAGGGTTGGCTACACCTTC.